This section outlines one T cell receptor (beta chain) sequence together with its context. The data were taken from a study of T cell changes during pregnancy in multiple sclerosis. Germline CDR1 is SGHRS and CDR2 is YFSETQ. The CDR3 contains 18 residues. The V and J ends lost 2 bases and 7 bases, in that order; junction bases with no gene match: 15. Profiled with immunoSEQ multiplex PCR; TCRdb holds only in-frame clones, not every one. The sample has tens of thousands of clones, 92% seen once. The material was peripheral blood, obtained in the second trimester of pregnancy. This clonotype originated in a female donor in good health, enrolled as a control in a pregnancy study. The rearrangement links TRBV5-1 to TRBJ2-1, with 10 bases fitting TRBD2. The DNA of the CDR3 is TGCGCCAGCAGCTTTCGTATGGCTAGCGGGAGTTTAGGGAATGAGCAGTTCTTC. Its translation is CASSFRMASGSLGNEQFF.